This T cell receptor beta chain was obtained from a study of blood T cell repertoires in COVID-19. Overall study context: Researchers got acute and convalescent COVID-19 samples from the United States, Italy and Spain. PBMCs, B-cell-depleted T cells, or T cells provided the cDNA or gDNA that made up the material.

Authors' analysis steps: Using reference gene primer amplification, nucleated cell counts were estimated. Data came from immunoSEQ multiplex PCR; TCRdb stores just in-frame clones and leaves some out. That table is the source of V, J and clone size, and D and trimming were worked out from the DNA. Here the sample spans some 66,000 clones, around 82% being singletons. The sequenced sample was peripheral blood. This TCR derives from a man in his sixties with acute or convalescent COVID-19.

CDR3 bases: TGTGCCAGCAGCTCCGTGGGACAGCGATTTCCCCTCCACTTT. This codes for CASSSVGQRFPLHF. V gene TRBV7-2 combines with J gene TRBJ1-6; 7 bases line up with TRBD1. J was trimmed by 13 bases and V by 4 bases; bases with no gene match: 10. The CDR3 is 14 residues long. Germline CDR1 reads SGHTA; CDR2 reads FQGNSA.